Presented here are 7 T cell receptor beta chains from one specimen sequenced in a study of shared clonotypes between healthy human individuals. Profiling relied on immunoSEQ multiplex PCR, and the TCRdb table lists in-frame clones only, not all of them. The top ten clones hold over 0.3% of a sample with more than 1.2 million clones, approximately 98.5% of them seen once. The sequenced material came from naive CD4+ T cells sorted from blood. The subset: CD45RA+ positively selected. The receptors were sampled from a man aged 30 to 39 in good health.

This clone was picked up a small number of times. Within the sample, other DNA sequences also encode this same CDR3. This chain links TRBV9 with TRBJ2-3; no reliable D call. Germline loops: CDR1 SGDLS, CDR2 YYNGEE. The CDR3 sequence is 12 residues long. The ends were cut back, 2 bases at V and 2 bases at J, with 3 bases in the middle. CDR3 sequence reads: CASSVNTDTQYF. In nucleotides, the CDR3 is TGTGCCAGCAGCGTGAACACAGATACGCAGTATTTT.

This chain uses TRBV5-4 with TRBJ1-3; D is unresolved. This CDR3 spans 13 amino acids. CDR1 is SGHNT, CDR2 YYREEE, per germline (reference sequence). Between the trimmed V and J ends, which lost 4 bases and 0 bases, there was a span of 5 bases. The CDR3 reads CASSSNSGNTIYF. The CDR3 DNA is TGTGCCAGCAGCAGTAACTCTGGAAACACCATATATTTT.

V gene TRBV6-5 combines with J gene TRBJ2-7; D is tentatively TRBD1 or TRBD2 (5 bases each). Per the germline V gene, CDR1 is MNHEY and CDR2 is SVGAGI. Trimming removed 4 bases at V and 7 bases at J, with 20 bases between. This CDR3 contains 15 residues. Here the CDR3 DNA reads TGTGCCAGCAGTTCGACGGGACGTAGGTCCGTGGAGCAGTACTTC. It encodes CASSSTGRRSVEQYF.

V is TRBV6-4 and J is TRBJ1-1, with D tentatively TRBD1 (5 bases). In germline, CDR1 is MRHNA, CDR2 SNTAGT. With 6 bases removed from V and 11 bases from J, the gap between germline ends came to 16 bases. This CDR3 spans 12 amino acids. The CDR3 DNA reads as TGTGCCAGCAGGGGACTAACCGGGAGGGCTTTCTTT. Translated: CASRGLTGRAFF.

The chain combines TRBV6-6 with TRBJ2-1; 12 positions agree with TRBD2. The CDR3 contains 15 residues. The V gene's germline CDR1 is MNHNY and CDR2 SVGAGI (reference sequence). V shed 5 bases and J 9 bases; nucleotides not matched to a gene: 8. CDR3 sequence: CASSLAGGPVFEQFF. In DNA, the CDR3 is TGTGCCAGCAGTCTAGCGGGAGGGCCCGTTTTTGAGCAGTTCTTC.

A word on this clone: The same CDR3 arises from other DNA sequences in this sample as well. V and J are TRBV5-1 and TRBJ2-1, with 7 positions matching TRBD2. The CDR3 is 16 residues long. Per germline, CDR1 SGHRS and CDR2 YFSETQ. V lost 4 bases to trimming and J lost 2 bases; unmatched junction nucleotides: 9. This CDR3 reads CASSLPLAGAYNEQFF. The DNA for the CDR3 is TGCGCCAGCAGCCTCCCCTTGGCGGGAGCCTACAATGAGCAGTTCTTC.

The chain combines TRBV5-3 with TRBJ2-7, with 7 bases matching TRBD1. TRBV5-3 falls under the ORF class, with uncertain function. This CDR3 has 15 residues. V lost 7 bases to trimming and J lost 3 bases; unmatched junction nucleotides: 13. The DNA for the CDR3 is TGTGCCAGAGGCGCCACGTACAGGGGCAGCTACGAGCAGTACTTC. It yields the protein CARGATYRGSYEQYF.